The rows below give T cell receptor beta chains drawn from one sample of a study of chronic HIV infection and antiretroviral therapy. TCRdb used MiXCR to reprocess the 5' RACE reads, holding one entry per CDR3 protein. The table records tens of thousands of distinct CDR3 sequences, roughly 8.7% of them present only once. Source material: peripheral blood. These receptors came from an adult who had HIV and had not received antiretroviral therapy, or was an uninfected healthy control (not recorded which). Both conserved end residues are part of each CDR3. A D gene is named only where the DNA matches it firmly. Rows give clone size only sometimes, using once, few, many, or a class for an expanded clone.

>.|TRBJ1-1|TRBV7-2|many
CASSLALKGENTEAFF
TGTGCCAGCAGCTTAGCCTTAAAGGGGGAGAACACTGAAGCTTTCTTT
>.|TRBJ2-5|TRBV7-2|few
CASSFRTIPKETQYF
TGTGCCAGCAGCTTTAGGACAATCCCGAAAGAGACCCAGTACTTC
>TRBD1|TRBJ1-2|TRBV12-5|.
CASGPWTGEYGYTF
TGTGCTAGTGGTCCGTGGACAGGAGAGTATGGCTACACCTTC
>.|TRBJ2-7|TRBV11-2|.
CASSFPPPYEQYF
TGTGCCAGCAGCTTCCCCCCCCCTTACGAGCAGTACTTC
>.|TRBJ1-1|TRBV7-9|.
CASSQTPEAFF
TGTGCCAGCAGCCAAACCCCGGAAGCTTTCTTT
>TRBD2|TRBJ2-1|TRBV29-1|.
CSVVRGGLNEQFF
TGCAGCGTTGTGCGGGGGGGCCTTAATGAGCAGTTCTTC
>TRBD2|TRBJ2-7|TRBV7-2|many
CASSPGRLAVHEQYF
TGTGCCAGCAGCCCGGGGAGACTAGCGGTTCACGAGCAGTACTTC
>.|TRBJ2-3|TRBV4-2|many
CASSQEHVSTDTQYF
TGTGCCAGCAGCCAAGAGCATGTCAGCACAGATACGCAGTATTTT
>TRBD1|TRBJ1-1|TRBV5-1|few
CASSSGQGIEAFF
TGCGCCAGCAGCTCGGGACAGGGTATTGAAGCTTTCTTT
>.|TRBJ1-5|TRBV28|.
CASSFPSSGQPQHF
TGTGCCAGCAGTTTCCCCTCCTCAGGGCAGCCCCAGCATTTT
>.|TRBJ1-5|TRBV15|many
CATSVGSQPQHF
TGTGCCACCAGCGTCGGGAGTCAGCCCCAGCATTTT
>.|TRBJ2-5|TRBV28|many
CASSLADEETQYF
TGTGCCAGCAGTTTGGCGGATGAGGAGACCCAGTACTTC
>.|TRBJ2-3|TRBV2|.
CAIRPRAPNTDTQYF
TGTGCCATCAGACCCAGGGCCCCTAACACAGATACGCAGTATTTT
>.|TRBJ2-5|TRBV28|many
CASSSRQYQETQYF
TGTGCCAGCAGTTCTCGACAGTACCAAGAGACCCAGTACTTC
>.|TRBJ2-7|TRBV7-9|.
CASSLGLRSYEQYF
TGTGCCAGCAGCTTAGGTCTGAGATCCTACGAGCAGTACTTC
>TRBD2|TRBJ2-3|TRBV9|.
CASSGGLAGRGDTQYF
TGTGCCAGCAGCGGCGGACTAGCGGGAAGGGGAGATACGCAGTATTTT
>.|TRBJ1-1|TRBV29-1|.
CSVADTEAFF
TGCAGCGTTGCGGACACTGAAGCTTTCTTT
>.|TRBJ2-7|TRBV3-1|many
CASSPRTEGYEQYF
TGTGCCAGCAGCCCCCGGACCGAAGGCTACGAGCAGTACTTC
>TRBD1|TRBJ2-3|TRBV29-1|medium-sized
CSAPGQGRADTQYF
TGCAGCGCTCCGGGACAGGGTCGCGCAGATACGCAGTATTTT
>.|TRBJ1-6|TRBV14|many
CASSRYKAGSSYNSPLHF
TGTGCCAGCAGCCGGTACAAGGCGGGGAGCTCCTATAATTCACCCCTCCACTTT
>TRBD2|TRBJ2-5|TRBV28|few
CASSLSGSGQETQYF
TGTGCCAGCAGTTTAAGCGGGAGTGGACAAGAGACCCAGTACTTC
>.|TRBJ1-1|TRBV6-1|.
CASSEDLKGAEAFF
TGTGCCAGCAGTGAAGACTTAAAGGGAGCTGAAGCTTTCTTT
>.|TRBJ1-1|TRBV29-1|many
CSVMENTEAFF
TGCAGCGTTATGGAAAACACTGAAGCTTTCTTT
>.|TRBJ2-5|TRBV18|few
CASSISPKETQYF
TGTGCCAGCTCAATATCTCCGAAAGAGACCCAGTACTTC
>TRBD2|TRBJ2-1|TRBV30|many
CAWSQAGASDEQFF
TGTGCCTGGAGTCAAGCGGGAGCATCGGATGAGCAGTTCTTC
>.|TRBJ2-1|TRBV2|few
CASSDWQGNEQFF
TGTGCCAGCAGTGATTGGCAGGGCAATGAGCAGTTCTTC
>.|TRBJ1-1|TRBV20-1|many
CSARLTDTEAFF
TGCAGTGCTCGTCTAACGGACACTGAAGCTTTCTTT
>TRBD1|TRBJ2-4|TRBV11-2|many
CASSPWSGGILAKNIQYF
TGTGCCAGCAGCCCCTGGTCAGGGGGCATTCTAGCCAAAAACATTCAGTACTTC
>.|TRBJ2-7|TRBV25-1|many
CASSDPDGHYEQYF
TGTGCCAGCAGTGATCCCGACGGTCACTACGAGCAGTACTTC
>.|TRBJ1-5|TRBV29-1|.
CSVGDSNQPQHF
TGCAGCGTTGGAGATAGCAATCAGCCCCAGCATTTT
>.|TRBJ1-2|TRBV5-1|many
CASSSYDSFYGYTF
TGCGCCAGCAGCTCATACGATAGTTTCTATGGCTACACCTTC
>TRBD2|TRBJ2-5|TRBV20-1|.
CSARVGSGNGQETQYF
TGCAGTGCTAGGGTCGGTAGCGGGAATGGGCAGGAGACCCAGTACTTC
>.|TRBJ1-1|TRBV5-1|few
CASSSTGGGMNTEAFF
TGCGCCAGCAGCTCCACGGGCGGGGGGATGAACACTGAAGCTTTCTTT
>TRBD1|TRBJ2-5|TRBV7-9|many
CASSLSWDRVVETQYF
TGTGCCAGCAGCTTATCGTGGGACAGGGTTGTGGAGACCCAGTACTTC
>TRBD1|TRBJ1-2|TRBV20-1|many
CSARWGTGESGYTF
TGCAGTGCTAGGTGGGGGACAGGGGAGAGCGGCTACACCTTC
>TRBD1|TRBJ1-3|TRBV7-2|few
CASRAGQGRGNTIYF
TGTGCCAGCAGGGCCGGACAGGGGAGGGGAAACACCATATATTTT
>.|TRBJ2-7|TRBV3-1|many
CASSPAGQWAGEQYF
TGTGCCAGCAGCCCGGCGGGGCAGTGGGCTGGGGAGCAGTACTTC
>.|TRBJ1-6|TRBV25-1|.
CASKAGLNSPLHF
TGTGCCAGCAAGGCGGGTCTTAATTCACCCCTCCACTTT
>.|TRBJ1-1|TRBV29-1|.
CSAGNPRNTEAFF
TGCAGCGCTGGGAATCCTCGGAACACTGAAGCTTTCTTT
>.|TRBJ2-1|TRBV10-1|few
CASSEGLASLDEQFF
TGCGCCAGCAGTGAAGGGCTAGCGAGTCTGGATGAGCAGTTCTTC